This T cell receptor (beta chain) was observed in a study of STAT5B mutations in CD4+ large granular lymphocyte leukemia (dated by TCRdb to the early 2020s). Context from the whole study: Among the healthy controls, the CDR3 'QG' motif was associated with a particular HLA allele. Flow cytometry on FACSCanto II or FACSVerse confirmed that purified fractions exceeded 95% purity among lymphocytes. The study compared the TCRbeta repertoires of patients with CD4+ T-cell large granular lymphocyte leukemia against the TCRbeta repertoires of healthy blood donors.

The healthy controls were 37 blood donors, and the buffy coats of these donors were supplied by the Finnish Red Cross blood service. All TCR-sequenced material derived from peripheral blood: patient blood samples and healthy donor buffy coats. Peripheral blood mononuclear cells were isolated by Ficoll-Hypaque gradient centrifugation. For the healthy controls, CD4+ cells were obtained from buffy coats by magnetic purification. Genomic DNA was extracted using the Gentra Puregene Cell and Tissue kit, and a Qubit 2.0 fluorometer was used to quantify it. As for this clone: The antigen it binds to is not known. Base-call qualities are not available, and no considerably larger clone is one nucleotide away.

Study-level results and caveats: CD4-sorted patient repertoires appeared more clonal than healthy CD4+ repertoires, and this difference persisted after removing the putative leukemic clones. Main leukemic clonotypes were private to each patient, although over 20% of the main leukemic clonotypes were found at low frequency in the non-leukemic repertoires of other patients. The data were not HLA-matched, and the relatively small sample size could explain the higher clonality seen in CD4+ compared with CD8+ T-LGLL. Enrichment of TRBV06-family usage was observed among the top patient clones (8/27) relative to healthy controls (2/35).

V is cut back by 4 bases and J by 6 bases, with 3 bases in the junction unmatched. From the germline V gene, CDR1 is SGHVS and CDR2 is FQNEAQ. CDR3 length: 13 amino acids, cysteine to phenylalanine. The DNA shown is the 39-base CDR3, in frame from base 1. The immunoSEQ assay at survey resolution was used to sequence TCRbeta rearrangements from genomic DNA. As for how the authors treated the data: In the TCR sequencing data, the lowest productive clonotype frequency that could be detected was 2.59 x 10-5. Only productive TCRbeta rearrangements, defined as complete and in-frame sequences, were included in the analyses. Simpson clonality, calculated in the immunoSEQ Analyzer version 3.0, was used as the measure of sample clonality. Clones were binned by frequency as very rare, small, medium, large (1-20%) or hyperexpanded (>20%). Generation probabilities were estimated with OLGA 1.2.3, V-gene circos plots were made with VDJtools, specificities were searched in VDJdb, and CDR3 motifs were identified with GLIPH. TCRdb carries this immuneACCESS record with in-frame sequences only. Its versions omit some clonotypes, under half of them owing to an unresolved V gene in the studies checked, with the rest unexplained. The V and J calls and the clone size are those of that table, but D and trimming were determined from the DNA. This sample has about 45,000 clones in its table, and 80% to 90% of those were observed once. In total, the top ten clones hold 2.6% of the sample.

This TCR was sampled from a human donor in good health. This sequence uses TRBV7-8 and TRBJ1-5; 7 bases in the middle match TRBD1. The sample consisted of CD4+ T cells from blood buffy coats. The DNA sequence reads TGTGCCAGCAGCTCACAGGGGTTTCAGCCCCAGCATTTT. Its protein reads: CASSSQGFQPQHF.